This T cell receptor (beta chain) was recovered during a study of T-cell reconstitution after alpha-beta-depleted transplantation in children. The CDR3 is made up of 16 amino acids. Germline CDR1 is SGHTA and CDR2 is FQGNSA. The junction had 5 bases not matched to a gene; V was cut back by 5 bases and J by 4 bases. Molecular barcoding with unique molecular identifiers was used for the TCRbeta library. TCRdb reanalysed the PCR reads using MiXCR and keeps one entry per CDR3 protein. Of roughly 500,000 distinct CDR3 sequences listed, approximately 32% are singletons. The V and J genes are TRBV7-2 and TRBJ2-1, with 13 bases lining up with TRBD2. Sequencing used PBMCs from the stem cell graft donor, obtained from the stem cell graft. This TCR came from a human donor who donated a stem cell graft to a child with aplastic anemia. In DNA, the CDR3 is TGTGCCAGCAGCACTTCGACTAGCGGGAGGTACAATGAGCAGTTCTTC. Its translation: CASSTSTSGRYNEQFF.